The T cell receptor beta chain under discussion was sequenced for a study of cytomegalovirus exposure and HLA in healthy donors. Study outcomes and limitations: Clonal expansion, a later analysis showed, was greater in HLA-associated TCR beta chains than in equally common others. With later analysis, a missense DCLRE1C variant became linked to TCR beta V- and J-gene trimming. In a later analysis, parvovirus B19, influenza, CMV and Epstein-Barr virus appeared linked to several top co-occurrence clusters. What TCR beta sequences reportedly achieved was accurate prediction of HLA-A and HLA-B alleles in most subjects.

PCR amplification relied on 60 Vbeta primers (plus 13 Jbeta primers). Profiling relied on immunoSEQ multiplex PCR, and the TCRdb table lists in-frame clones only, not all of them. This table holds about 160,000 clones, around 77% found once. This clone was seen more than once but under ten times. Antigen: not known. Trimming removed 0 bases at V and 0 bases at J, with 9 bases between. The CDR3 totals 16 residues. The germline V gene encodes CDR1 LNHNV and CDR2 YYDKDF (reference sequence). This TCR derives from a man aged 55 to 70 in good health and CMV-seronegative. The chain is built from TRBV15 and TRBJ1-5; D is possibly TRBD1 (5 bases). Material for sequencing was PBMCs. The CDR3 coding sequence is TGTGCCACCAGCAGAGATCGGGGGAATAGCAATCAGCCCCAGCATTTT. It translates to CATSRDRGNSNQPQHF.